These 25 T cell receptor beta chains came from one sample sequenced in a study of glioma-infiltrating T cells after dendritic cell vaccination. The assay was immunoSEQ multiplex PCR, and TCRdb's table has in-frame clones only and misses some. This sample carries about 92,000 clones, under 90% of them seen once, and the ten largest clones take around 14%. The sequenced sample was blood, obtained before dendritic cell vaccination. The origin of the receptors is a human donor with glioblastoma.

The chain uses TRBV5-1 and TRBJ2-3; no reliable D call. Trimming pared 2 bases from V and 2 bases from J, leaving 3 bases between. Germline V gene data show CDR1 as SGHRS and CDR2 as YFSETQ. This CDR3 is 12 amino acids long. The CDR3 DNA is TGCGCCAGCAGCTTCAACACAGATACGCAGTATTTT. It translates to CASSFNTDTQYF.

The chain uses TRBV27 and TRBJ2-7, with 8 bases matching TRBD1. V lost 4 bases and J lost 4; bases outside the gene matches: 3. Per the germline V gene, CDR1 is MNHEY and CDR2 is SMNVEV (reference sequence). The CDR3 extends over 13 amino acids. In DNA form, the CDR3 reads TGTGCCAGCAGTTCGACAGGGGAGTACGAGCAGTACTTC. This translates into CASSSTGEYEQYF.

The rearrangement uses TRBV29-1 and TRBJ2-7; 9 bases align to TRBD1. In germline, CDR1 is SQVTM, CDR2 ANQGSEA. The CDR3 has 14 residues. V shed 4 bases, J shed 0 bases, and the junction held 4 bases outside the gene matches. For the CDR3, the DNA is TGCAGCGTTGTTGGACAGGGGTCCTCCTACGAGCAGTACTTC. Residues: CSVVGQGSSYEQYF.

V gene TRBV7-6 combines with J gene TRBJ1-6; unclear D gene. The CDR3 is made up of 18 amino acids. V was trimmed by 0 bases and J by 5 bases, leaving 17 bases between them. Germline assignment: CDR1 SGHVS and CDR2 FNYEAQ. The CDR3 spells CASSLAIRGPGDNSPLHF. CDR3 nucleotides: TGTGCCAGCAGCTTAGCGATTCGGGGTCCCGGCGATAATTCACCCCTCCACTTT. The variable domain in full, completed from reference TRBV7-6 and TRBJ1-6, reads GAGVSQSPRYKVTKRGQDVALRCDPISGHVSLYWYRQALGQGPEFLTYFNYEAQQDKSGLPNDRFSAERPEGSISTLTIQRTEQRDSAMYRCASSLAIRGPGDNSPLHFGNGTRLTVT.

CDR3 DNA: TGTGCCAGCACGGAGACAGGGGTTGATAATGAGCAGTTCTTC. This encodes CASTETGVDNEQFF. This chain joins TRBV2 and TRBJ2-1, with TRBD1 identical over 8 bases. This CDR3 contains 14 residues. With V trimmed by 7 bases and J by 7 bases, 9 bases remained unmatched. CDR1 SNHLY and CDR2 FYNNEI come from the germline V gene. Full variable domain (missing parts from reference TRBV2 and TRBJ2-1): EPEVTQTPSHQVTQMGQEVILRCVPISNHLYFYWYRQILGQKVEFLVSFYNNEISEKSEIFDDQFSVERPDGSNFTLKIRSTKLEDSAMYFCASTETGVDNEQFFGPGTRLTVL.

This sequence joins TRBV11-3 and TRBJ2-7; maybe TRBD2 (6 bases). Trimming removed 5 bases from V and 3 bases from J, with 11 bases in between. This CDR3 spans 13 amino acids. CDR1 SGHNT and CDR2 YENEEA come from the germline V gene. CDR3 coding DNA: TGTGCCAGCAGCGCGGGACGGGACTACGAGCAGTACTTC. Translating gives CASSAGRDYEQYF.

The CDR3 is CASSGGTGNGYTF. The CDR3 bases are TGTGCCAGCAGTGGAGGGACAGGGAATGGCTACACCTTC. The chain is built from TRBV6-1 and TRBJ1-2; TRBD1 agrees at 9 bases. The CDR3 has 13 amino acids. V shed 4 bases, J shed 6 bases, and the junction held 3 bases outside the gene matches. Germline V lookup: CDR1 MNHNS, CDR2 SASEGT.

The V gene is TRBV29-1, the J gene TRBJ2-7; TRBD2 agrees at 10 bases. This CDR3 has 14 residues. Germline assignment: CDR1 SQVTM and CDR2 ANQGSEA. The V and J ends lost 6 bases and 2 bases, in that order; junction bases with no gene match: 7. DNA of the CDR3: TGCAGCGTCGGAAGCCTAGCGGGAGCCTACGAGCAGTACTTC. This gives the protein CSVGSLAGAYEQYF.

This chain uses TRBV29-1 with TRBJ1-1; D unresolved. Trimming cost V 5 bases and J 1 base, with 8 bases left between them. Germline CDR1 is SQVTM and CDR2 is ANQGSEA. The CDR3 totals 12 residues. The CDR3 protein is CSVYSWNTEAFF. Here the CDR3 DNA reads TGCAGCGTTTACAGTTGGAACACTGAAGCTTTCTTT.

CDR3 residues: CSVLDSENTEAFF. The CDR3 DNA reads TGCAGCGTCCTGGACAGTGAGAACACTGAAGCTTTCTTT. The genes are TRBV29-1 and TRBJ1-1; TRBD1 might be the D (6 bases). This CDR3 region has 13 residues. V was trimmed by 6 bases and J by 1 base, leaving 12 bases between them. The germline gives CDR1 SQVTM, CDR2 ANQGSEA.

This chain connects TRBV5-1 to TRBJ2-6; a possible D gene is TRBD2 (7 bases). CDR1 and CDR2 (germline): SGHRS, YFSETQ. V lost 0 bases, J lost 0 bases, and 13 bases lay in between. The CDR3 length is 18 residues. The CDR3 here is CASSLGEGGYSGANVLTF. The CDR3 coding sequence is TGCGCCAGCAGCTTGGGGGAGGGGGGGTACTCTGGGGCCAACGTCCTGACTTTC.

Written as DNA, the CDR3 is TGTGCCAGCAGCTTCCCGGGGGTTGGCTACACCTTC. Its protein product is CASSFPGVGYTF. The rearrangement uses TRBV7-2 and TRBJ1-2; tentative D call: TRBD1 (5 bases). CDR1 is SGHTA, CDR2 FQGNSA, per germline. The length of the CDR3 is 12 residues. V dropped 3 bases and J dropped 7 bases, with 9 bases sitting between them.

The rearrangement uses TRBV6-5 and TRBJ1-5; no definite D call. Germline V gives CDR1 MNHEY, CDR2 SVGAGI. The V and J ends lost 2 bases and 0 bases respectively, with 5 bases between them. There are 14 residues in the CDR3. The CDR3 DNA is TGTGCCAGCAGTTACGACAATAGCAATCAGCCCCAGCATTTT. Its protein product is CASSYDNSNQPQHF.

The chain carries TRBV14 and TRBJ1-2, with 8 bases that match TRBD1. Trimming took 5 bases from V and 4 from J; bases not matched to a gene: 9. Germline assignment: CDR1 SGHDN and CDR2 FVKESK. This CDR3 is built from 15 residues. The CDR3 loop is CASSIRLTGAYGYTF. The CDR3 coding sequence is TGTGCCAGCAGCATACGATTGACAGGGGCCTATGGCTACACCTTC.

This chain connects TRBV27 to TRBJ2-7; TRBD2 agrees at 11 bases. This CDR3 is built from 18 residues. CDR1 and CDR2 (germline): MNHEY, SMNVEV (reference sequence). Trimming removed 7 bases from V and 4 bases from J; junction bases left unmatched: 18. CDR3 nucleotides: TGTGCCAGCACTTCAACCGGGGCTCCTAGCGGGAGGTTATACGAGCAGTACTTC. Translation gives CASTSTGAPSGRLYEQYF.

The chain recombines TRBV7-3 with TRBJ2-7; D call uncertain. Germline V gives CDR1 SGHTA, CDR2 FQGTGA. The CDR3 contains 14 residues. Deletions cut 5 bases from V and 0 bases from J, with 11 bases between. The CDR3 loop is CASSPSRSSYEQYF. CDR3 coding DNA: TGTGCCAGCAGCCCATCGAGGAGCTCCTACGAGCAGTACTTC.

J is TRBJ2-3 and V is TRBV18; TRBD2 agrees at 7 bases. The CDR3 has 15 amino acids. Germline V gene lookup returns CDR1 KGHSH and CDR2 LQKENI. The ends lost 3 bases at V and 6 bases at J; junction bases unmatched: 9. CDR3 protein: CASSPIAGEWDTQYF. CDR3 DNA: TGTGCCAGCTCACCGATTGCGGGAGAGTGGGATACGCAGTATTTT.

This chain joins TRBV5-4 and TRBJ2-1; D may be TRBD2 (5 bases). The CDR3 extends over 15 amino acids. The germline gives CDR1 SGHNT, CDR2 YYREEE (reference sequence). V was trimmed by 0 bases and J by 3 bases, leaving 10 bases between them. Here the CDR3 DNA reads TGTGCCAGCAGCTTGGGAGGGCCGGGCTACAATGAGCAGTTCTTC. It is translated as CASSLGGPGYNEQFF.

The chain is built from TRBV7-9 and TRBJ1-2, with D perhaps matching TRBD1 (5 bases). The germline V gene has CDR1 SEHNR and CDR2 FQNEAQ (reference sequence). The CDR3 runs to 12 residues. Trimming removed 2 bases at V and 12 bases at J, with 13 bases between. CDR3 DNA sequence: TGTGCCAGCAGCTTAACATCAGGGTCCCACACCTTC. Translated: CASSLTSGSHTF.

The rearrangement uses TRBV5-6 and TRBJ2-7; D gene ambiguous. The length of the CDR3 is 15 residues. Germline V lookup: CDR1 SGHDT, CDR2 YYEEEE. V was trimmed by 1 base and J by 1 base, leaving 12 bases between them. In DNA, the CDR3 is TGTGCCAGCAGCTTGACGCGTGCTGCATCCTACGAGCAGTACTTC. As protein: CASSLTRAASYEQYF.

V usage is TRBV7-9 and J usage is TRBJ1-2, with D hard to call. CDR1 and CDR2 from the germline V gene are SEHNR and FQNEAQ (reference sequence). Trimming removed 2 bases from V and 6 bases from J, with 4 bases in between. This CDR3 has 11 amino acids. The CDR3, as DNA: TGTGCCAGCAGCTTACTCGATGGCTACACCTTC. Protein product: CASSLLDGYTF.

The chain has TRBV5-6 and TRBJ2-2, with D possibly TRBD2 on 6 matching bases. The CDR3 runs to 15 residues. The V gene's germline CDR1 is SGHDT and CDR2 YYEEEE. Trimming left V 0 bases short and J 5 bases short, with 11 bases between. The CDR3 coding sequence is TGTGCCAGCAGCTTGGGTCTAGCGAGTACCGGGGAGCTGTTTTTT. Its protein is CASSLGLASTGELFF.

This chain uses TRBV27 with TRBJ1-1; 7 bases align to TRBD1. This CDR3 comprises 13 residues. The germline V gene has CDR1 MNHEY and CDR2 SMNVEV (reference sequence). Trimming took 3 bases from V and 12 from J; bases not matched to a gene: 10. CDR3 sequence: CASSFRWTGGPFF. The CDR3 bases are TGTGCCAGCAGTTTTCGCTGGACAGGTGGGCCTTTCTTT.

The gene calls are TRBV7-9 and TRBJ1-6; D is possibly TRBD1 (6 bases). This CDR3 is 14 amino acids long. V lost 5 bases and J lost 14, with 19 bases in between. Germline V CDR1 and CDR2: SEHNR, FQNEAQ (reference sequence). CDR3 DNA: TGTGCCAGCAGCCAGGGGACCGACCTTCGGGCCCTCCACTTT. This encodes CASSQGTDLRALHF.

The rearrangement uses TRBV4-1 and TRBJ2-1; 11 bases fit TRBD1. CDR3 size: 15 residues. CDR1 and CDR2 (germline): MGHRA, YSYEKL. V trimming: 7 bases; J trimming: 6 bases; junction bases outside the gene matches: 8. In DNA form, the CDR3 reads TGCGCCAGCACTCGGTCGGGACAGGGGGGCAATGAGCAGTTCTTC. This translates into CASTRSGQGGNEQFF.